These T cell receptor beta chains were read from a single sample in a study of T cell repertoires in cytomegalovirus infection. TCRdb used MiXCR to reprocess the reads, holding one entry per CDR3 protein. Of some 300,000 distinct CDR3 sequences listed, about 8.8% are singletons. The sample consisted of PBMCs. The receptors derive from a human donor in good health (CMV status not recorded). Some clones in this sample may be carry-over from other donors' samples. Both conserved end residues are part of each CDR3. A D gene is named only where the DNA matches it firmly. Rows may omit the clone size; those that give it use once, few, many or a size class.

D gene,J gene,V gene,clone size,CDR3 length,CDR3 DNA,CDR3 protein
-,TRBJ2-1,TRBV11-3,few,16,TGTGCCAGCAGCTTAGAGTGGGTGGGGGGCTACAATGAGCAGTTCTTC,CASSLEWVGGYNEQFF
TRBD1,TRBJ1-5,TRBV28,-,12,TGTGCCAGTACAGGGGGTGGTCAGCCCCAGCATTTT,CASTGGGQPQHF
TRBD1,TRBJ1-1,TRBV29-1,many,13,TGCAGCGGACCGCGACAGGGGAACACTGAAGCTTTCTTT,CSGPRQGNTEAFF
TRBD1,TRBJ2-5,TRBV7-9,many,13,TGTGCCAGCAGCCGGACAGGGGGCGAGACCCAGTACTTC,CASSRTGGETQYF
TRBD1,TRBJ1-2,TRBV13,many,14,TGTGCTCACTCACGGACAGGGGTCGACTATGGCTACACCTTC,CAHSRTGVDYGYTF
-,TRBJ1-5,TRBV28,many,14,TGTGCCAGCAGCCCCGCGGGGGGGGATCAGCCCCAGCATTTT,CASSPAGGDQPQHF
-,TRBJ2-1,TRBV7-9,few,15,TGTGCCAGCAGCCCCAGGACGGCCCCGGGCAATGAGCAGTTCTTC,CASSPRTAPGNEQFF
TRBD1,TRBJ2-3,TRBV28,many,15,TGTGCCAGCAGTTCCTCGGGGACAGGCACAGATACGCAGTATTTT,CASSSSGTGTDTQYF
TRBD1,TRBJ1-1,TRBV20-1,-,14,TGCAGTGCCAAGATTGGACAGGCAAACACTGAAGCTTTCTTT,CSAKIGQANTEAFF
TRBD1,TRBJ1-5,TRBV5-6,-,15,TGTGCCAGCAGCTTCGGGACAGGAGTAAATCAGCCCCAGCATTTT,CASSFGTGVNQPQHF
TRBD1,TRBJ2-1,TRBV6-1,-,17,TGTGCCAGCACTGGCTTACTCGGACAGGGGAGGGACAATGAGCAGTTCTTC,CASTGLLGQGRDNEQFF
-,TRBJ2-3,TRBV18,few,17,TGTGCCAGCTCACCACTCCGGGGGAGTTATAGCACAGATACGCAGTATTTT,CASSPLRGSYSTDTQYF
-,TRBJ2-1,TRBV18,many,14,TGTGCCAGCTCAAAGGACAGTTCCTACAATGAGCAGTTCTTC,CASSKDSSYNEQFF
-,TRBJ1-1,TRBV20-1,many,12,TGCAGTGCTAGAGGTGACAGGCTTGAAGCTTTCTTT,CSARGDRLEAFF
TRBD1,TRBJ2-2,TRBV19,many,17,TGTGCCAGTAGACCGGTAGACAGGGGATTCTCCACCGGGGAGCTGTTTTTT,CASRPVDRGFSTGELFF
TRBD1,TRBJ2-3,TRBV12-5,many,15,TGTGCTAGTGGTTGGTTTGGACAGGGTTCAGATACGCAGTATTTT,CASGWFGQGSDTQYF
TRBD1,TRBJ1-4,TRBV5-4,-,17,TGTGCCAGCAGCACCTCTACGACAGGGAATTCTCATGAAAAACTGTTTTTT,CASSTSTTGNSHEKLFF
TRBD1,TRBJ1-5,TRBV20-1,many,17,TGCAGTGCGCGGGGACAGAAGTCCGCATTCAGCAATCAGCCCCAGCATTTT,CSARGQKSAFSNQPQHF
TRBD1,TRBJ1-1,TRBV7-9,-,13,TGTGCCTGCCAAACAGGGGAGGGCACTGAAGCTTTCTTT,CACQTGEGTEAFF
-,TRBJ2-1,TRBV28,many,16,TGTGCCACCCGCCACCCCAGGGCTCCATTAAACAATGAGCAGTTCTTC,CATRHPRAPLNNEQFF
TRBD2,TRBJ2-2,TRBV7-2,many,16,TGTGCCAGCAGCCCCCCAGCGGGGGGGCATACCGGGGAGCTGTTTTTT,CASSPPAGGHTGELFF
-,TRBJ2-3,TRBV14,few,15,TGTGCCAGCAGCCTATTCGGGTCTAGCACAGATACGCAGTATTTT,CASSLFGSSTDTQYF
-,TRBJ2-5,TRBV2,many,12,TGTGCCACCAAGGAGAGAGGGGAGACCCAGTACTTC,CATKERGETQYF
-,TRBJ2-6,TRBV12-3/TRBV12-4,many,15,TGTGCCAGCAGGGTCGGGGGTCCAGGGGCCAACGTCCTGACTTTC,CASRVGGPGANVLTF
-,TRBJ1-6,TRBV4-1,many,15,TGCGCCAGCAGCCAAGATCCGGGGATTAATTCACCCCTCCACTTT,CASSQDPGINSPLHF
-,TRBJ1-5,TRBV20-1,many,14,TGCAGTGCTACCAGGGGATATAGCAATCAGCCCCAGCATTTT,CSATRGYSNQPQHF
-,TRBJ1-2,TRBV29-1,-,12,TGCAGCGTTGAAGATTTACGGGGTGGCTACACCTTC,CSVEDLRGGYTF
TRBD2,TRBJ2-3,TRBV7-8,many,18,TGTGCCAGCAGCTTAGATAGTCGAGCGGGGGGGTCACCAGATACGCAGTATTTT,CASSLDSRAGGSPDTQYF
-,TRBJ2-4,TRBV20-1,few,13,TGCAGTGCTCCCCCAGCAGCCAAAAACATTCAGTACTTC,CSAPPAAKNIQYF
-,TRBJ1-3,TRBV7-2,many,14,TGTGCCAGCAGCTTAGTAACAGGGGGAAACACCATATATTTT,CASSLVTGGNTIYF
TRBD2,TRBJ2-1,TRBV7-9,-,15,TGTGCCAGCAGCTTACGCGGGGGGGCCAACAATGAGCAGTTCTTC,CASSLRGGANNEQFF
-,TRBJ1-4,TRBV2,many,14,TGTGCCAGCAGACAGGGAGTAACTAATGAAAAACTGTTTTTT,CASRQGVTNEKLFF
-,TRBJ2-5,TRBV29-1,-,13,TGCAGCGTTCTCGAAAGCCTAGGTGGGACCCAGTACTTC,CSVLESLGGTQYF
-,TRBJ2-6,TRBV20-1,-,14,TGCAGTGCTAGAGGGGGGGCTGGGGCCAACGTCCTGACTTTC,CSARGGAGANVLTF
TRBD1,TRBJ1-5,TRBV6-6,-,16,TGTGCCAGCAGTTTGGATGGGACAGGGAGCGGACAGCCCCAGCATTTT,CASSLDGTGSGQPQHF
-,TRBJ1-1,TRBV19,-,14,TGTGCCAGTAGGGACTTCCTCGGGGACACTGAAGCTTTCTTT,CASRDFLGDTEAFF
-,TRBJ1-2,TRBV20-1,few,13,TGCAGTGCCCAGGACACACTCAACTATGGCTACACCTTC,CSAQDTLNYGYTF